Reported below is one T cell receptor beta chain. Authors' data handling: For nucleated cells, counts were estimated from reference gene primer amplification. The method was immunoSEQ multiplex PCR; TCRdb's version includes in-frame clones alone and lacks a portion of them. Clone size and the V and J calls come from that table; the DNA yielded D and trimming. The table records approximately 210,000 clones, 80% to 90% of them present only once. This sample stems from a study of blood T cell repertoires in COVID-19. Whole-study context: Acute and convalescent COVID-19 specimens originated in the United States, Italy and Spain. In each case, the material was cDNA or gDNA derived from T cells, B-cell-depleted T cells, or PBMCs.

Germline values: CDR1 SGHAT, CDR2 FQNNGV. The germline V and J ends were trimmed by 1 base and 10 bases, with 14 bases remaining between them. The CDR3 is 13 amino acids. This sequence originates from a woman aged 45-65 years with active or convalescent COVID-19. V gene TRBV11-2 combines with J gene TRBJ2-7; D is ambiguous. Material for sequencing was peripheral blood. The CDR3 bases are TGTGCCAGCAGCTTAGTAACGGAGAAGTCCCAGTACTTC. Protein product: CASSLVTEKSQYF.